The next 30 T cell receptor beta chains were all read from a single sample in a study of human T cells and chemical hapten exposure. Time point meaning: patch test 3, about 24 weeks after DPC sensitization. The treatment was: therapeutic diphenylcyclopropenone sensitization with weekly scalp DPC. TCRdb re-derived calls from the RACE reads in MiXCR, one entry per CDR3 protein. The data contain 150,000 to 200,000 distinct CDR3 sequences, roughly 26% of them singletons. Sample: whole blood, taken in connection with sensitization to the hapten diphenylcyclopropenone (DPC). The receptor source for this set is a woman under 30 with alopecia areata. Some clones in this sample may be carry-over from other donors' samples.

This clonotype was picked up a small number of times. The chain carries TRBV5-1 and TRBJ1-1, with D unclear. The V end was cut by 0 bases, the J end by 2 bases, with 8 bases between. This CDR3 has 14 amino acids. CDR1 is SGHRS, CDR2 YFSETQ, per germline. Written as DNA, the CDR3 is TGCGCCAGCAGCTTGGGGATGGCCAACACTGAAGCTTTCTTT. Its translation is CASSLGMANTEAFF. Full variable domain (missing parts from reference TRBV5-1 and TRBJ1-1): KAGVTQTPRYLIKTRGQQVTLSCSPISGHRSVSWYQQTPGQGLQFLFEYFSETQRNKGNFPGRFSGRQFSNSRSEMNVSTLELGDSALYLCASSLGMANTEAFFGQGTRLTVV.

This clonotype was counted only a few times. V usage is TRBV11-2 and J usage is TRBJ1-2; perhaps TRBD1 as D (5 bases). The germline V gene encodes CDR1 SGHAT and CDR2 FQNNGV. This CDR3 region has 14 residues. V lost 7 bases and J 0 bases, leaving 12 bases between the germline ends. CDR3 residues: CASNWDGTNYGYTF. The CDR3 region has the DNA TGTGCCAGCAACTGGGACGGTACTAACTATGGCTACACCTTC.

This chain joins TRBV20-1 and TRBJ2-3; TRBD2 agrees at 8 bases. Germline V CDR1 and CDR2: DFQATT, SNEGSKA (reference sequence). The V and J ends lost 6 bases and 7 bases, in that order; junction bases with no gene match: 6. The CDR3 consists of 12 residues. The chain's CDR3 is CSAKASGYTQYF. CDR3 sequence (DNA): TGCAGTGCGAAGGCTAGCGGGTATACGCAGTATTTT.

This clonotype was observed a few times. The CDR3, as DNA: TGCGCCAGCAGCTCCCAAGGGTTGGAAGCTTTCTTT. This translates into CASSSQGLEAFF. The V and J genes are TRBV5-1 and TRBJ1-1; D is uncertain. The CDR3 is 12 amino acids. With 3 bases removed from V and 8 bases from J, the gap between germline ends came to 11 bases. Germline V gives CDR1 SGHRS, CDR2 YFSETQ.

The rearrangement joins TRBV20-1 to TRBJ1-1, with 7 bases fitting TRBD1. This CDR3 contains 15 residues. CDR1 is DFQATT and CDR2 is SNEGSKA in the germline V gene (reference sequence). V trimming: 6 bases; J trimming: 5 bases; junction bases outside the gene matches: 15. The CDR3 reads CSAGSKQGSRTEAFF. CDR3 DNA sequence: TGCAGTGCCGGGTCAAAACAGGGGAGTCGAACTGAAGCTTTCTTT.

The V call is TRBV4-3, the J call TRBJ2-3, with D maybe TRBD1 (5 bases). The CDR3 runs to 15 residues. Germline assignment: CDR1 LGHNA and CDR2 YSLEER. With 0 bases removed from V and 1 base from J, the gap between germline ends came to 8 bases. The CDR3 loop is CASSQDGAGTDTQYF. The CDR3 DNA follows: TGCGCCAGCAGCCAAGATGGGGCTGGCACAGATACGCAGTATTTT.

A few counts support this clonotype. The V and J genes are TRBV12-3 or TRBV12-4 and TRBJ2-2, with TRBD2 matching over 7 bases. The trim removed 3 bases at V and 6 bases at J, leaving 7 bases unmatched. The CDR3 covers 15 residues. This CDR3 is CASSLRGGSSGELFF. The CDR3 region has the DNA TGTGCCAGCAGTTTGCGTGGCGGGAGTTCCGGGGAGCTGTTTTTT.

This clonotype has more than one count but fewer than ten. The V and J genes are TRBV18 and TRBJ2-2, with D perhaps given as TRBD1 or TRBD2 (5 bases each). Trimming cost V 6 bases and J 5 bases, with 13 bases left between them. This CDR3 comprises 14 residues. The germline V gene has CDR1 KGHSH and CDR2 LQKENI. CDR3 residues: CASSARGVTGELFF. Here the CDR3 DNA reads TGTGCCAGCTCGGCTAGAGGGGTAACCGGGGAGCTGTTTTTT.

This clonotype was seen more than once but under ten times. The chain joins TRBV18 to TRBJ2-1; 7 nucleotides line up with TRBD1. J gave up 0 bases and V 3 bases, and 8 bases lay outside the gene matches. Germline CDR1 reads KGHSH; CDR2 reads LQKENI. CDR3 length equals 17 residues. CDR3 residues: CASSPLKPGGSYNEQFF. As DNA, the CDR3 is TGTGCCAGCTCACCGCTTAAACCAGGGGGCTCCTACAATGAGCAGTTCTTC. Full variable domain (outside the CDR3, taken from reference TRBV18 and TRBJ2-1): NAGVMQNPRHLVRRRGQEARLRCSPMKGHSHVYWYRQLPEEGLKFMVYLQKENIIDESGMPKERFSAEFPKEGPSILRIQQVVRGDSAAYFCASSPLKPGGSYNEQFFGPGTRLTVL.

The chain is built from TRBV6-5 and TRBJ1-6, with D hard to call. Trimming removed 2 bases from V and 7 bases from J, with 6 bases in between. This CDR3 contains 13 residues. Per germline, CDR1 MNHEY and CDR2 SVGAGI. In nucleotides, the CDR3 is TGTGCCAGCAGTTACAACCAGAATTCACCCCTCCACTTT. This translates into CASSYNQNSPLHF.

This clonotype was seen more than once but under ten times. The V call is TRBV7-3, the J call TRBJ2-3; TRBD2 matches at 13 bases. Trimming removed 5 bases from V and 4 bases from J; junction bases left unmatched: 15. The CDR3 has 19 residues. The germline V gene has CDR1 SGHTA and CDR2 FQGTGA. CDR3 residues: CASSASGTSGAAGADTQYF. The CDR3 DNA follows: TGTGCCAGCAGCGCCTCCGGGACTAGCGGGGCCGCGGGGGCAGATACGCAGTATTTT.

This chain links TRBV12-3 or TRBV12-4 with TRBJ2-1; no clear D. The CDR3 is 16 amino acids. Trimming removed 0 bases at V and 0 bases at J, with 9 bases between. CDR3 protein: CASSLAVLGSYNEQFF. The DNA of the CDR3 is TGTGCCAGCAGTTTAGCGGTTCTCGGCTCCTACAATGAGCAGTTCTTC.

CDR3 in DNA: TGTGCCAGCAGTTTAGAAACAGGGAGCATGGGCAATCAGCCCCAGCATTTT. As protein: CASSLETGSMGNQPQHF. The chain carries TRBV12-3 or TRBV12-4 and TRBJ1-5, with D perhaps TRBD1 (6 bases). Deletions cut 1 base from V and 2 bases from J, with 15 bases between. The CDR3 is made up of 17 amino acids.

The chain is built from TRBV27 and TRBJ2-2; D uncertain. V was cut by 3 bases and J by 2 bases, with 13 bases left in between. This CDR3 has 16 residues. Per germline, CDR1 MNHEY and CDR2 SMNVEV (reference sequence). CDR3: CASSLMTDLNTGELFF. CDR3 in DNA: TGTGCCAGCAGTTTGATGACGGATTTAAACACCGGGGAGCTGTTTTTT.

To note about this clonotype: Germline and junction disagree at one end, which may indicate a read error. The chain carries TRBV12-3 or TRBV12-4 and TRBJ2-7, with 14 positions matching TRBD2. The CDR3 consists of 13 residues. The CDR3 here is CASSFGTSGSIHF. The CDR3 DNA is TGTGCCAGCAGTTTTGGGACTAGCGGGAGTATCCACTTC.

The sample holds a few counts of this clonotype. The chain carries TRBV4-2 and TRBJ1-1; D gene uncertain. The CDR3 covers 14 residues. Deletions cut 0 bases from V and 7 bases from J, with 12 bases between. CDR1 and CDR2 (germline): LGHNA, YNFKEQ. The CDR3 nucleotides read TGTGCCAGCAGCCAAGAGGACGGAGACTATGAAGCTTTCTTT. Protein sequence: CASSQEDGDYEAFF.

In its sample, this clonotype was seen a few times. The chain joins TRBV18 to TRBJ1-5; maybe TRBD1 (5 bases). Germline-derived CDR1 and CDR2 are KGHSH and LQKENI. CDR3 length equals 14 residues. Between the trimmed V and J ends, which lost 4 bases and 3 bases, there was a span of 10 bases. The CDR3, as DNA: TGTGCCAGCTCACTCGGGGCGAACAATCAGCCCCAGCATTTT. Residues: CASSLGANNQPQHF.

This rearrangement joins TRBV11-1 to TRBJ1-2, with D unclear. V lost 0 bases and J 4 bases, leaving 6 bases between the germline ends. The CDR3 covers 13 residues. CDR1 SGHAT and CDR2 FQDESV come from the germline V gene (reference sequence). The CDR3 nucleotides are TGTGCCAGCAGCTTAGCGGGTACCTATGGCTACACCTTC. This encodes CASSLAGTYGYTF.

This clonotype was observed a handful of times. Here the CDR3 DNA reads TGTGCCAGCAGTTTAGGGGCTAGCGGGAGCTACGAGCAGTACTTC. Translated: CASSLGASGSYEQYF. The chain combines TRBV12-3 or TRBV12-4 with TRBJ2-7, with 10 bases lining up with TRBD2. With V trimmed by 1 base and J by 3 bases, 3 bases remained unmatched. The CDR3 has 15 amino acids.

V and J are TRBV21-1 and TRBJ2-1; the table's D call TRBD1 went unverified against the DNA. TRBV21-1 constitutes a pseudogene. The length of the CDR3 is 16 residues. The DNA for the CDR3 is TGTGCCAGCAGCGCGACAGGGCCGTCATCCTACAATGAGCAGTTCTTC. Translating it yields CASSATGPSSYNEQFF.

The rearrangement uses TRBV12-3 or TRBV12-4 and TRBJ2-5; D not resolved. The CDR3 contains 13 residues. Trimming cost V 1 base and J 3 bases, with 6 bases left between them. The chain's CDR3 is CASSLVSKETQYF. The CDR3, as DNA: TGTGCCAGCAGTTTAGTAAGCAAAGAGACCCAGTACTTC.

This clonotype was seen a handful of times. The chain couples TRBV29-1 to TRBJ2-7, with D unclear. The CDR3 covers 14 residues. Trimming took off 0 bases at V and 2 bases at J, with 11 bases between the two ends. Germline loops: CDR1 SQVTM, CDR2 ANQGSEA. CDR3 in DNA: TGCAGCGTTGAAGATGGGGTGCACCCCTACGAGCAGTACTTC. Translated, it gives CSVEDGVHPYEQYF.

The chain carries TRBV29-1 and TRBJ1-1; perhaps TRBD1 as D (6 bases). Germline values: CDR1 SQVTM, CDR2 ANQGSEA. The CDR3 runs 13 residues. V was trimmed by 6 bases and J by 3 bases, leaving 14 bases between them. The CDR3 sequence: CSVKGQTYTEAFF. For the CDR3, the DNA is TGCAGCGTGAAGGGACAAACTTACACTGAAGCTTTCTTT.

The chain links TRBV28 to TRBJ2-3; 11 nucleotides line up with TRBD2. The CDR3 covers 17 residues. J gave up 2 bases and V 4 bases, and 8 bases lay outside the gene matches. Germline V gene lookup returns CDR1 MDHEN and CDR2 SYDVKM. The CDR3 region is CASSSGSGGGYTDTQYF. The CDR3 nucleotides are TGTGCCAGCAGTTCCGGTAGCGGGGGGGGATACACAGATACGCAGTATTTT.

The chain recombines TRBV5-5 with TRBJ1-5; tentative D call: TRBD1 (5 bases). Trimming left V 4 bases short and J 11 bases short, with 19 bases between. The CDR3 length is 14 residues. CDR1 is SGHKS and CDR2 is YYEKEE in the germline V gene (reference sequence). CDR3 coding DNA: TGTGCCAGCAGCGGAGCGGTCGGACACTCAGCCCAGCATTTT. Protein product: CASSGAVGHSAQHF.

This clonotype came up a few times. This rearrangement joins TRBV18 to TRBJ1-4, with D tentatively TRBD1 (6 bases). CDR3 length: 15 amino acids. V was clipped by 3 bases and J by 4 bases, with 12 bases between them. Germline-derived CDR1 and CDR2 are KGHSH and LQKENI. This chain's CDR3 is CASSPGGGLNEKLFF. The DNA for the CDR3 is TGTGCCAGCTCACCTGGTGGGGGCCTTAATGAAAAACTGTTTTTT.

This clonotype was seen more than once but under ten times. The V call is TRBV7-8, the J call TRBJ1-6; TRBD1 aligns across 7 bases. The CDR3 covers 16 residues. Unmatched junction bases numbered 11, after V lost 5 bases and J lost 7 bases. Germline loops: CDR1 SGHVS, CDR2 FQNEAQ. DNA for the CDR3: TGTGCCAGCAGCCCAAGAGGGACAGCGCAAAATTCACCCCTCCACTTT. Its protein product is CASSPRGTAQNSPLHF.

This clonotype was recorded a few times. This rearrangement joins TRBV10-2 to TRBJ2-7, with 9 bases that match TRBD2. J lost 3 bases, V lost 6 bases, and 6 bases had no gene match. CDR1 is WSHSY and CDR2 is SAAADI in the germline V gene. This CDR3 has 14 residues. CDR3 nucleotide sequence: TGCGCCAGCAGGATGACTAGCGGAGACTACGAGCAGTACTTC. Translation: CASRMTSGDYEQYF.

This chain uses TRBV29-1 with TRBJ2-7; no clear D gene. Trimming pared 8 bases from V and 4 bases from J, leaving 15 bases between. Germline V gene sequence: CDR1 SQVTM, CDR2 ANQGSEA. There are 12 residues in the CDR3. Written as DNA, the CDR3 is TGCAGCTCACGCACTGACGGGTACGAGCAGTACTTC. Its protein product is CSSRTDGYEQYF.

The count of this clonotype is one. The chain couples TRBV6-2 or TRBV6-3 to TRBJ1-1; no clear D. CDR1 and CDR2 from the germline V gene are MNHEY and SVGEGT. Between the trimmed V and J ends, which lost 6 bases and 8 bases, there was a span of 13 bases. This CDR3 comprises 12 residues. CDR3 coding DNA: TGTGCCAGCAGCCCAACCAGGATAGAAGCTTTCTTT. Amino acids: CASSPTRIEAFF.